This note documents a single T cell receptor beta chain sequence. This clone has just one count. Which antigen it targets is not known. Base qualities are not provided; no much larger clone lies one nucleotide away. These data belong to a study of blood T cell repertoires in COVID-19 (TCRdb year 2020). Study-wide context: The collaborator samples originated in the United States, Italy and Spain and spanned the acute and convalescent phases of COVID-19. The material from the prospective study consisted of cDNA or gDNA derived from T cells, B-cell-depleted T cells, or PBMCs. Subjects who had been exposed to COVID-19, were actively infected with it, or had recovered from it provided the deeply sampled blood TCRbeta repertoires that made up the dataset. The repertoires were released in a freely available public database meant as a resource for research on the immune response to SARS-CoV-2. The samples were drawn from the first 160 participants of the ongoing ImmuneRACE study and from 1,254 subjects provided by 6 global collaborators. Sample metadata almost always included a de-identified subject ID, COVID-19 status, age in years and sex. Where HLA class I and class II types were available, the types were taken from metadata supplied by the sample provider, not from assay-based typing. Findings and caveats that apply to the study as a whole: Clinical and demographic metadata were provided uncurated, with the amount varying by source and participant.

The CDR3, cysteine through phenylalanine, is 17 amino acids long. Only the CDR3 DNA is retained, 51 bases long and in frame from the first base. CDR1 is given as SGHKS and CDR2 as YYEKEE, both from the germline V gene (reference sequence). The germline V and J ends show losses of 0 bases and 5 bases respectively, and no gene match explains 9 bases of the junction. TCRbeta CDR3 regions were amplified from genomic DNA by means of the immunoSEQ Assay, a bias-controlled multiplex PCR. As for how the authors treated the data: Nucleated cell counts per sample were estimated from amplification of reference gene primers within the assay. Sequence reads were collapsed and filtered to measure the absolute abundance of every unique TCRbeta CDR3 rearrangement. For each sample, productive Simpson clonality was calculated by taking the square root of Simpson's diversity index across productive rearrangements. TCRdb re-hosts the immuneACCESS table, in-frame sequences only. Its copies lack some clones; in the studies checked, an unresolved V gene accounts for under half of them, and the cause for the rest is not known. Clone size and V and J calls were adopted from that table, with D and trimming inferred from the DNA. The sample records roughly 250,000 clones, around 89% of which are singletons. Under 9.5% of the sample is taken by the ten largest.

In the prospective study, participants were roughly 18 to 95 years old, resided in about two dozen geographic areas of the United States, and were enrolled through a virtual design. To assign participants to cohorts, the prospective study relied on clinical history that participants themselves reported in a screening survey and a study questionnaire. For ImmuneRACE Cohort 3, a participant was defined as recovered based on two consecutive negative NP/OP PCR tests, clearance by a healthcare professional, or resolution of symptoms. In the prospective study, mobile phlebotomists collected whole blood, serum and a nasopharyngeal or oropharyngeal swab from each participant. Prospective study participants could optionally give additional blood draws and questionnaires over an approximately 2-month period. Before DNA extraction, prospective study blood samples were shipped either frozen or at room temperature.

The sequenced material came from PBMCs or T cells enriched from blood (not recorded which). This TCR derives from a man between 35 and 55 years old who had recovered from COVID-19. The rearrangement joined TRBV5-5 to TRBJ2-2, and 8 junction bases match TRBD2. In nucleotides, the sequence is TGTGCCAGCAGCTTGGAATATAGGACTAGCCGGACCGGGGAGCTGTTTTTT. Protein translation: CASSLEYRTSRTGELFF.